One T cell receptor beta chain is described in this entry. There is no known antigen for this receptor. Base-call qualities are not available, and no considerably larger clone is one nucleotide away. CDR1 and CDR2 are drawn from the germline V gene: SGHRS, YFSETQ. The cysteine opens and the phenylalanine closes a CDR3 of 14 amino acids. The only DNA kept is the CDR3, 42 bases in frame from the first base. What this sample's time point label stands for: cells obtained before transplantation from donor or recipient. CD3+CD4+ and CD3+CD8+ populations were FACS-sorted from unstimulated pre-transplant donor and recipient cells taken from spleen or lymph nodes. Library method: the immunoSEQ multiplex PCR assay. For most patients, genomic DNA was isolated with the Qiagen DNeasy Blood and Tissue Kit and shipped frozen to Adaptive Biotechnologies for TCR sequencing. High-throughput TCR-beta CDR3 sequencing of genomic DNA from most patients was performed by Adaptive Biotechnologies. In the paper's pipeline: Adaptive's ImmunoSEQ software was the source of the TCR sequencing data for over 15 patients, while three other patients were processed with MiXCR and VDJtools. CD4 versus CD8 sorting errors were corrected by removing sequences found in both subsets at a frequency ratio below 5:1. CDR3 nucleotide sequences shared by donor and recipient were removed because the origin of these sequences could not be assigned. To count as alloreactive, a clone needed at least 2-fold expansion over unstimulated cells and a minimum CFSE-low frequency of 0.002% (template counts) or 0.001% (read counts). A clone was considered mappable if detected in the sequenced pre-transplant spleen, lymph node, or MLR CFSE-low populations of the donor or recipient. The cumulative frequency of alloreactive clones was calculated as a percentage of all sequences, weighted by copy number. This immuneACCESS table, as held by TCRdb, lists in-frame sequences with V and J called but not all clones. Of the missing ones, under half trace to an unresolved V gene in checked studies; the others have no known cause. Clone size and V and J calls were adopted from that table, with D and trimming inferred from the DNA. The sample data list about 97,000 clones, and about nine tenths of these were observed just once. The ten biggest clones cover over 0.15% of the sample.

These data originate in a study of graft-versus-host responses after intestinal transplantation (dated by TCRdb to the early 2020s). In terms of the full investigation: The transplants that recipients received were multivisceral, liver-intestinal, or isolated intestinal. Anti-thymocyte globulin induction was given to all recipients, followed by maintenance tacrolimus and steroids for 2 to 4 years. After intestinal transplantation, graft-versus-host and host-versus-graft alloreactive T cell clones in the graft, circulation and bone marrow were tracked using bulk TCR-beta CDR3 sequencing. Alloreactive clones were identified by sequencing pre-transplant mixed lymphocyte reaction products and comparing these products with unstimulated pre-transplant donor and recipient T cells. A cohort of approximately 23 intestinal transplant recipients, including one retransplant, was enrolled, and a few patients lacking pretransplant specimens were excluded. A peak of at least 4% donor T cells among recipient peripheral blood mononuclear cells was the definition used for donor T cell macrochimerism. Samples from a few later patients were sequenced in-house on an Illumina MiSeq with MiXCR processing rather than by the commercial service. Summary of the overall study and its limitations: GvH clones were detected in recipient bone marrow, and some of these GvH clones were observed earlier in ileal mucosa or blood, consistent with an intestinal mucosal origin. Patients with donor T cell macrochimerism had high GvH to HvG T cell clonal ratios in their allografts. The conclusions were limited by the relatively low number and heterogeneity of the intestinal transplant patients. Early after transplant, declines in HvG clones were associated with peak levels of circulating GvH clones.

Sequences were derived from unstimulated CD4+ T cells sorted from spleen or lymph node cells, sampled before transplant. The receptor was derived from a human donor who was the organ donor for an intestinal transplant. The chain employs TRBV5-1 and TRBJ2-5, with 9 junctional bases fitting TRBD2. With the DNA end fitting TRBJ2-7 better, the J assignment may be wrong. Here is the DNA: TGCGCCAGCAGCTTAGCGGGGGGAACGGTCGAGCAGTACTTC. This codes for CASSLAGGTVEQYF.